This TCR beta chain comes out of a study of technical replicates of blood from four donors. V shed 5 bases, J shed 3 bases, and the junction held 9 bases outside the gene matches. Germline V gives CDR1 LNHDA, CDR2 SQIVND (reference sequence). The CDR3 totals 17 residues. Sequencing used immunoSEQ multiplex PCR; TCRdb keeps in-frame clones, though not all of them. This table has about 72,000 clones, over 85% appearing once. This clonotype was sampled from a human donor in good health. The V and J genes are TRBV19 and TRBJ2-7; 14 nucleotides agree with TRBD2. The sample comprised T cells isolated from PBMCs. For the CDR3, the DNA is TGTGCCAGTAGTCGCGGGACTAGCGGGAGCGACCTCTACGAGCAGTACTTC. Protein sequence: CASSRGTSGSDLYEQYF.